Listed below are T cell receptor beta chains from one sample, sequenced in a study of OX40 agonist ivuxolimab in advanced cancers. This table comes from immunoSEQ multiplex PCR, and its TCRdb copy is limited to in-frame clones, with some not included. The sample includes 70,000 or so clones, 80% of them seen just once. Sequencing used CD4+ or CD8+ T cells sorted from blood, obtained in a trial of the OX40 agonist ivuxolimab. The receptors were gathered from an adult with an advanced solid tumor such as melanoma, head and neck, liver or kidney cancer. Both conserved end residues are part of each CDR3. A D gene is named only where the DNA matches it firmly. Size tells how often a clone was seen (once, few, many) or the class of an expanded clone, and some rows leave it out.

clone_size: once
v_call: TRBV5-1
d_call: TRBD1
j_call: TRBJ2-1
cdr3_nt: TGCGCCAGCAGCTTGGTGTCAGGGGGAGACAATGAGCAGTTCTTC
cdr3_aa: CASSLVSGGDNEQFF

clone_size: once
v_call: TRBV6-5
d_call: .
j_call: TRBJ1-5
cdr3_nt: TGTGCCAGCAGTCCCCTCCAATCTCGACCCCAGCATTTT
cdr3_aa: CASSPLQSRPQHF

clone_size: once
v_call: TRBV7-2
d_call: TRBD1
j_call: TRBJ2-3
cdr3_nt: TGTGCCAGCAGCCCGTTGGGACAGCCCACAGATACGCAGTATTTT
cdr3_aa: CASSPLGQPTDTQYF

clone_size: .
v_call: TRBV27
d_call: .
j_call: TRBJ1-6
cdr3_nt: TGTGCCAGCAGTTTCGCAGACTATAATTCACCCCTCCACTTT
cdr3_aa: CASSFADYNSPLHF

clone_size: once
v_call: TRBV5-1
d_call: TRBD2
j_call: TRBJ2-3
cdr3_nt: TGCGCCAGCATGGAGGGAGGGAGTACAGATACGCAGTATTTT
cdr3_aa: CASMEGGSTDTQYF

clone_size: .
v_call: TRBV9
d_call: TRBD2
j_call: TRBJ2-5
cdr3_nt: TGTGCCAGCAGCGTAGGGACTAGCGGGGGGGAGACCCAGTACTTC
cdr3_aa: CASSVGTSGGETQYF

clone_size: .
v_call: TRBV15
d_call: .
j_call: TRBJ1-6
cdr3_nt: TGTGCCACCAGCAGGGACCGGGCCACAGGGAGCTCCTATAATTCACCCCTCCACTTT
cdr3_aa: CATSRDRATGSSYNSPLHF

clone_size: .
v_call: TRBV2
d_call: TRBD1
j_call: TRBJ2-1
cdr3_nt: TGTGCCAGTGGTTGGGACAGGGACAATGAGCAGTTCTTC
cdr3_aa: CASGWDRDNEQFF

clone_size: once
v_call: TRBV7-9
d_call: .
j_call: TRBJ2-3
cdr3_nt: TGTGCCAGCAGGTATAGAGGAGGAGATACGCAGTATTTT
cdr3_aa: CASRYRGGDTQYF

clone_size: .
v_call: TRBV19
d_call: TRBD2
j_call: TRBJ2-3
cdr3_nt: TGTGCCAGTAGCTCGCGGGGGGTTACAGATACGCAGTATTTT
cdr3_aa: CASSSRGVTDTQYF